This passage covers 23 T cell receptor beta chains from one sample sequenced in a study of blood T cell repertoires in COVID-19. Using immunoSEQ multiplex PCR, the repertoire was profiled, and TCRdb retains in-frame clones only, with some absent. The repertoire holds roughly 68,000 clones, with nearly 90% as singletons. The sample was peripheral blood. The receptor set was obtained from a woman between 45 and 60 years old with COVID-19, enrolled during active disease.

This sequence joins TRBV30 and TRBJ1-6; 9 bases match TRBD1. There are 17 residues in the CDR3. J gave up 9 bases and V 4 bases, and 16 bases lay outside the gene matches. CDR1 GTSNPN and CDR2 SVGIG come from the germline V gene (reference sequence). The DNA of the CDR3 is TGTGCCTGGACCCGGAATCGGGGGGACAGGGAGGGTTCACCCCTCCACTTT. It codes for CAWTRNRGDREGSPLHF.

The V and J genes are TRBV19 and TRBJ2-1, with 8 bases identical to TRBD2. This CDR3 is built from 15 residues. CDR1 is LNHDA, CDR2 SQIVND, per germline (reference sequence). Unmatched junction bases numbered 10, after V lost 7 bases and J lost 5 bases. For the CDR3, the DNA is TGTGCCAGTACTAAGGAATTAGCGGGAAACAATGAGCAGTTCTTC. Amino acid sequence: CASTKELAGNNEQFF.

The chain employs TRBV7-9 and TRBJ2-3; D not resolved. The germline V gene encodes CDR1 SEHNR and CDR2 FQNEAQ (reference sequence). The CDR3 is 14 residues long. V lost 5 bases and J 4 bases, leaving 13 bases between the germline ends. The CDR3 nucleotides are TGTGCCAGCAGCGACTGGCGAGTCGCAGATACGCAGTATTTT. Translated: CASSDWRVADTQYF.

The rearrangement links TRBV11-1 to TRBJ1-1, with 9 positions matching TRBD1. Trimming cost V 3 bases and J 0 bases; bases outside gene matches: 5. Germline CDR1 reads SGHAT; CDR2 reads FQDESV (reference sequence). This CDR3 region has 16 residues. As DNA, the CDR3 is TGTGCCAGCAGCTTGGGACAGGGAGCAGTGAACACTGAAGCTTTCTTT. The encoded protein is CASSLGQGAVNTEAFF.

The chain uses TRBV9 and TRBJ2-1, with TRBD1 matching 7 bases. The germline V gene encodes CDR1 SGDLS and CDR2 YYNGEE. The CDR3 totals 17 residues. The V segment lost 0 bases and the J segment 6 bases; nucleotides outside the gene matches: 12. CDR3 coding DNA: TGTGCCAGCAGCGTAGCCGATCCGGGACAGTTTTCCAATGAGCAGTTCTTC. Residues: CASSVADPGQFSNEQFF.

J is TRBJ1-4 and V is TRBV27, with D possibly being TRBD1 (5 bases). The CDR3 sequence is 14 residues long. Trimming took off 3 bases at V and 4 bases at J, with 9 bases between the two ends. In germline, CDR1 is MNHEY, CDR2 SMNVEV (reference sequence). The CDR3: CASSLGQINEKLFF. The CDR3 DNA follows: TGTGCCAGCAGTTTGGGGCAGATTAATGAAAAACTGTTTTTT.

The V and J genes are TRBV13 and TRBJ1-1; no clear D gene. The ends were cut back, 3 bases at V and 7 bases at J, with 6 bases in the middle. The CDR3 has 11 residues. Germline-derived CDR1 and CDR2 are PRHDT and FYEKMQ (reference sequence). CDR3 coding DNA: TGTGCCAGCAGCTTTGAGAATGAAGCTTTCTTT. Translating gives CASSFENEAFF.

The J gene is TRBJ2-2, the V gene TRBV4-2; no definite D call. The CDR3 extends over 13 amino acids. The germline gives CDR1 LGHNA, CDR2 YNFKEQ. Trimming pared 2 bases from V and 10 bases from J, leaving 11 bases between. This CDR3 reads CASSQRSAEELFF. The CDR3 bases are TGTGCCAGCAGCCAACGGTCGGCGGAGGAGCTGTTTTTT.

The chain combines TRBV28 with TRBJ1-1, with TRBD1 identical over 8 bases. CDR1 is MDHEN and CDR2 is SYDVKM in the germline V gene. Trimming removed 7 bases from V and 10 bases from J; junction bases left unmatched: 17. The CDR3 has 15 amino acids. DNA for the CDR3: TGTGCCAGCACCCCATCCCGGCAGGGGGCGACAGGAGCTTTCTTT. It specifies CASTPSRQGATGAFF.

The chain carries TRBV5-6 and TRBJ1-5, with TRBD1 matching over 8 bases. Per germline, CDR1 SGHDT and CDR2 YYEEEE. Trimming cost V 4 bases and J 7 bases; bases outside gene matches: 4. This CDR3 has 13 residues. Here the CDR3 reads CASSATGVQPQHF. The CDR3 nucleotides read TGTGCCAGCAGCGCGACAGGGGTACAGCCCCAGCATTTT.

The rearrangement links TRBV5-1 to TRBJ2-3, with D possibly matching TRBD2 (6 bases). This CDR3 is built from 15 residues. Trimming pared 3 bases from V and 5 bases from J, leaving 16 bases between. The V gene's germline CDR1 is SGHRS and CDR2 YFSETQ. Here the CDR3 reads CASSSGLQTRDTQYF. CDR3 nucleotides: TGCGCCAGCAGCTCGGGACTCCAAACCCGAGATACGCAGTATTTT.

The sample holds one count of this clone. The V and J genes are TRBV29-1 and TRBJ2-1; no reliable D call. Germline V gives CDR1 SQVTM, CDR2 ANQGSEA. The CDR3 is 12 amino acids. The germline V and J ends were trimmed by 5 bases and 9 bases, with 14 bases remaining between them. The DNA for the CDR3 is TGCAGCGTTCCCAAGAGAAGATCTGAGCAGTTCTTC. It yields the protein CSVPKRRSEQFF.

The sample holds a few counts of this clone. The rearrangement uses TRBV7-2 and TRBJ1-1; no clear D. CDR1 is SGHTA, CDR2 FQGNSA, per germline. The CDR3 length is 14 residues. Trimming took off 5 bases at V and 2 bases at J, with 12 bases between the two ends. CDR3 nucleotides: TGTGCCAGCAGCCTCCAGAACATAAACACTGAAGCTTTCTTT. It yields the protein CASSLQNINTEAFF.

The chain uses TRBV7-2 and TRBJ1-4; tentative D call: TRBD1 (6 bases). Germline CDR1 reads SGHTA; CDR2 reads FQGNSA. Trimming removed 5 bases from V and 8 bases from J, with 15 bases in between. This CDR3 comprises 14 residues. CDR3 loop: CASSLGQSREKLFF. CDR3 nucleotide sequence: TGTGCCAGCAGCCTTGGACAGTCAAGGGAAAAACTGTTTTTT.

The chain joins TRBV4-1 to TRBJ2-7; TRBD2 aligns across 7 bases. There are 15 residues in the CDR3. Germline-derived CDR1 and CDR2 are MGHRA and YSYEKL. With V trimmed by 1 base and J by 6 bases, 9 bases remained unmatched. The CDR3 nucleotides are TGCGCCAGCAGCCAAGGTGGAACTAGCGCGTTCGAGCAGTACTTC. Translated: CASSQGGTSAFEQYF.

The rearrangement links TRBV11-2 to TRBJ2-5; maybe TRBD1 (5 bases). CDR1 is SGHAT and CDR2 is FQNNGV in the germline V gene. There are 16 residues in the CDR3. Trimming took off 1 base at V and 3 bases at J, with 15 bases between the two ends. The CDR3 sequence: CASSLALGHLEETQYF. CDR3 nucleotide sequence: TGTGCCAGCAGCTTAGCCCTGGGGCACCTGGAAGAGACCCAGTACTTC.

This chain connects TRBV6-5 to TRBJ1-5; D possibly corresponds to TRBD1 (5 bases). V was trimmed by 8 bases and J by 6 bases, leaving 20 bases between them. The CDR3 runs to 15 residues. Germline V gives CDR1 MNHEY, CDR2 SVGAGI. The CDR3 nucleotides read TGTGCCAGCTCTCCGACCGGGGGTGAATTTCAGCCCCAGCATTTT. Amino acids: CASSPTGGEFQPQHF.

The V call is TRBV5-4, the J call TRBJ2-5; unclear D gene. There are 13 residues in the CDR3. V dropped 4 bases and J dropped 5 bases, with 12 bases sitting between them. Germline V CDR1 and CDR2: SGHNT, YYREEE (reference sequence). Here the CDR3 reads CASSARFRETQYF. In DNA, the CDR3 is TGTGCCAGCAGCGCCAGATTCCGTGAGACCCAGTACTTC.

V and J are TRBV7-2 and TRBJ2-1; possible D gene TRBD2, 5 bases. The CDR3 runs 15 residues. Germline values: CDR1 SGHTA, CDR2 FQGNSA. The V end lost 2 bases, the J end lost 6 bases, and 14 bases lay between the germline ends. DNA of the CDR3: TGTGCCAGCAGCTTAAGAGGGCTAGCTCCCAATGAGCAGTTCTTC. It is translated as CASSLRGLAPNEQFF.

The J gene is TRBJ2-5, the V gene TRBV7-2; D remains unclear. The germline V and J ends were trimmed by 3 bases and 5 bases, with 10 bases remaining between them. This CDR3 region has 13 residues. Germline values: CDR1 SGHTA, CDR2 FQGNSA. CDR3 DNA sequence: TGTGCCAGCAGCTTTGTTAGTTGGGAGACCCAGTACTTC. Translated, it gives CASSFVSWETQYF.

The chain recombines TRBV27 with TRBJ2-7; D is perhaps TRBD2 (5 bases). Trimming left V 4 bases short and J 5 bases short, with 15 bases between. The CDR3 runs to 14 residues. Germline assignment: CDR1 MNHEY and CDR2 SMNVEV (reference sequence). The DNA for the CDR3 is TGTGCCAGCAGTTACAGATCTAGCACCCACGAGCAGTACTTC. Translated, it gives CASSYRSSTHEQYF.

V and J are TRBV4-1 and TRBJ1-1, with D possibly matching TRBD1 (6 bases). This CDR3 spans 15 amino acids. The germline CDR1 and CDR2 sequences are MGHRA and YSYEKL. Trimming shortened V by 4 bases and J by 3 bases, and 15 bases separated the two germline ends. The CDR3 DNA reads TGCGCCAGCAGCCTTACCCGGGGGGGCCACACTGAAGCTTTCTTT. Its protein is CASSLTRGGHTEAFF.

This clone was counted a single time. The chain links TRBV18 to TRBJ2-1, with TRBD2 identical over 8 bases. V trimming: 8 bases; J trimming: 5 bases; junction bases outside the gene matches: 11. Germline CDR1 reads KGHSH; CDR2 reads LQKENI. The CDR3 is 15 amino acids. Here the CDR3 DNA reads TGTGCCAGCATTAGAACCGGGACTAGTAACAATGAGCAGTTCTTC. It specifies CASIRTGTSNNEQFF. The entire variable domain, with the rest obtained from reference TRBV18 and TRBJ2-1, is as follows: NAGVMQNPRHLVRRRGQEARLRCSPMKGHSHVYWYRQLPEEGLKFMVYLQKENIIDESGMPKERFSAEFPKEGPSILRIQQVVRGDSAAYFCASIRTGTSNNEQFFGPGTRLTVL.